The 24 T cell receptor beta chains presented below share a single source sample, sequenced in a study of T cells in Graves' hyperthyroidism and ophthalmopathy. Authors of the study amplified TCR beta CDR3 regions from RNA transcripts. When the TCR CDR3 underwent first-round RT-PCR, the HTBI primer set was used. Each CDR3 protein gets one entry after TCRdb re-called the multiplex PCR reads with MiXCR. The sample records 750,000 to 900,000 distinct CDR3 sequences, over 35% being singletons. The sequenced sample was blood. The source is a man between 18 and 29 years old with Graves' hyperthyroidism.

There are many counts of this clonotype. The CDR3 is CASSLSGKSPLHF. The CDR3 bases are TGTGCCAGCAGCTTGTCAGGGAAGTCACCCCTCCACTTT. The chain joins TRBV7-6 to TRBJ1-6; possibly TRBD1 for D (5 bases). The CDR3 has 13 amino acids. The germline V and J ends were trimmed by 3 bases and 10 bases, with 10 bases remaining between them. Germline values: CDR1 SGHVS, CDR2 FNYEAQ.

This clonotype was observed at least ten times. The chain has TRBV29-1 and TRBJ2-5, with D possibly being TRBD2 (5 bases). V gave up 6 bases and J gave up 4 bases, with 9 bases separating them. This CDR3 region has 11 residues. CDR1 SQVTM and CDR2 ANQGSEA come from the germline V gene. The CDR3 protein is CSVGRGETQYF. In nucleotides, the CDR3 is TGCAGCGTGGGTCGGGGAGAGACCCAGTACTTC.

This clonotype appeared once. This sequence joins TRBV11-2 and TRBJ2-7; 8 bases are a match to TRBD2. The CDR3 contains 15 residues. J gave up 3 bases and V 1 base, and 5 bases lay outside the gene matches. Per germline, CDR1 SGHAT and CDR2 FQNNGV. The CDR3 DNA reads TGTGCCAGCAGCTTAGGGGCTAGCGGGCTCTACGAGCAGTACTTC. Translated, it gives CASSLGASGLYEQYF.

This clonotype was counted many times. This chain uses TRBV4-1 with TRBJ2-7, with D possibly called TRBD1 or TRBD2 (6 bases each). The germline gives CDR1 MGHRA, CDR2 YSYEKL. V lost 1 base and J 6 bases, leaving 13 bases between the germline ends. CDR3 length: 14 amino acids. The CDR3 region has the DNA TGCGCCAGCAGCCAAGGTCCGGGGGCGCCCGAGCAGTACTTC. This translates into CASSQGPGAPEQYF.

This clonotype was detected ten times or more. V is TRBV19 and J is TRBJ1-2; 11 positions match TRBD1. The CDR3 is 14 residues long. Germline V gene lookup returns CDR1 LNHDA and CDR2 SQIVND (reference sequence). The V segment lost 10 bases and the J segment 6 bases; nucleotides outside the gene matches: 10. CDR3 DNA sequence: TGTGCCACCTCTCGGACAGGGGGCGCGGATGGCTACACCTTC. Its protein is CATSRTGGADGYTF.

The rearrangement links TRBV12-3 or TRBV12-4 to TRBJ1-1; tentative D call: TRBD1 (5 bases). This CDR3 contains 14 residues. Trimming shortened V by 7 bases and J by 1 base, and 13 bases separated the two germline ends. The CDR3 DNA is TGTGCCAGCACCTCCGGCGACAGGAACACTGAAGCTTTCTTT. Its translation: CASTSGDRNTEAFF.

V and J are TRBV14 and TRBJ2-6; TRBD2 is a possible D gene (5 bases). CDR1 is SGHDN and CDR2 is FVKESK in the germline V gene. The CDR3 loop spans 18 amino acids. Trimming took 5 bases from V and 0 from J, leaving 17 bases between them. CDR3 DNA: TGTGCCAGCAGCAAGATTCTTCCGGGAAGCTCTGGGGCCAACGTCCTGACTTTC. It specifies CASSKILPGSSGANVLTF. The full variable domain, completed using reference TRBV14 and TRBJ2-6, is EAGVTQFPSHSVIEKGQTVTLRCDPISGHDNLYWYRRVMGKEIKFLLHFVKESKQDESGMPNNRFLAERTGGTYSTLKVQPAELEDSGVYFCASSKILPGSSGANVLTFGAGSRLTVL.

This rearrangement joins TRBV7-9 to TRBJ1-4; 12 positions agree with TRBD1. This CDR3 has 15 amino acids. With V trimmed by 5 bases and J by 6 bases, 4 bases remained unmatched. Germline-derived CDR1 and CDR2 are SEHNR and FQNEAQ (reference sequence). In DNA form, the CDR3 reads TGTGCCAGCAGCCGGGGGACAGGGGGCTATGAAAAACTGTTTTTT. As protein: CASSRGTGGYEKLFF.

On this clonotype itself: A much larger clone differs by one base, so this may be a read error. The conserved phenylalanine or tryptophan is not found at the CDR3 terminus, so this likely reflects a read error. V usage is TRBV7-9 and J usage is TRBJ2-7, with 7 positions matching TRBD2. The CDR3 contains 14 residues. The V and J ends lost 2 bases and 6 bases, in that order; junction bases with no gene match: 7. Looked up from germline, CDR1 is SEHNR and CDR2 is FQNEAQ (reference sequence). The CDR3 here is CASSLLGGWREQYL. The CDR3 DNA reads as TGTGCCAGCAGCTTATTGGGAGGGTGGCGCGAGCAGTACCTC.

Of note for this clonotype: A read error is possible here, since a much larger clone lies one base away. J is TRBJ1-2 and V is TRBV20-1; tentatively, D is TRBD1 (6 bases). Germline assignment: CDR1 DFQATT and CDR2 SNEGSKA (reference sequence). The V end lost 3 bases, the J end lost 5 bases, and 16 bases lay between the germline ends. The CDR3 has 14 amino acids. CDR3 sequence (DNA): TGCAGTGCTAGTCAAACAGGGACTGGGTATGGCTACACCTTC. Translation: CSASQTGTGYGYTF.

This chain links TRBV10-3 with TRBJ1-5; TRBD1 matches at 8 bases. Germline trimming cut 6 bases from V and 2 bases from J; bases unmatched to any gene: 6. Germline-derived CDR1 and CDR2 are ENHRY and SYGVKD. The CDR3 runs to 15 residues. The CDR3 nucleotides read TGTGCCATCAGCTTAGGGACAGGACGCAATCAGCCCCAGCATTTT. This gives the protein CAISLGTGRNQPQHF.

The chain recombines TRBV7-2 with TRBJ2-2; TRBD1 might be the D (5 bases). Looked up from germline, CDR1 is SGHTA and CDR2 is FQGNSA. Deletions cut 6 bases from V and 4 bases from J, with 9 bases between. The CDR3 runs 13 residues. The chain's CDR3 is CASRRQSTGELFF. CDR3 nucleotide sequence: TGTGCCAGCAGACGACAGAGCACCGGGGAGCTGTTTTTT. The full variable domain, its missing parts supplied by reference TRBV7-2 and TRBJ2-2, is GAGVSQSPSNKVTEKGKDVELRCDPISGHTALYWYRQSLGQGLEFLIYFQGNSAPDKSGLPSDRFSAERTGGSVSTLTIQRTQQEDSAVYLCASRRQSTGELFFGEGSRLTVL.

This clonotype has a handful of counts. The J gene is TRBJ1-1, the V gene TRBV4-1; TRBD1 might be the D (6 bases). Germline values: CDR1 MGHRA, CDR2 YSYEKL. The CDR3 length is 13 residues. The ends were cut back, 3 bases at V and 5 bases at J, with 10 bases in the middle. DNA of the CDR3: TGCGCCAGCAGCCACGGGGGGGCAACTGAAGCTTTCTTT. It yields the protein CASSHGGATEAFF.

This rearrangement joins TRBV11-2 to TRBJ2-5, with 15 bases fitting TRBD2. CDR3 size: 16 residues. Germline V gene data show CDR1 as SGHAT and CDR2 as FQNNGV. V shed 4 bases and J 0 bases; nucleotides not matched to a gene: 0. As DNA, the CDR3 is TGTGCCAGCAGCTGGACTAGCGGGGGGGACCAAGAGACCCAGTACTTC. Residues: CASSWTSGGDQETQYF.

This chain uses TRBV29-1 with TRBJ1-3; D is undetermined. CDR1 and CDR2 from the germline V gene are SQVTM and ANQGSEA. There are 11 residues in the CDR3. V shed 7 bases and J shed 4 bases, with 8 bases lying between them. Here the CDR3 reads CSACTGNTIYF. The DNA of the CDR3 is TGCAGCGCCTGCACAGGAAACACCATATATTTT.

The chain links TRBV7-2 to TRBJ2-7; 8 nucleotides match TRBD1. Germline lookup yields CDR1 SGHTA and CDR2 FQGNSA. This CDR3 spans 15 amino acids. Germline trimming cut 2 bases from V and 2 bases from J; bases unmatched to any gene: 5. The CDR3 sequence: CASSLSDRDTYEQYF. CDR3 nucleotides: TGTGCCAGCAGCTTATCGGACAGGGACACCTACGAGCAGTACTTC.

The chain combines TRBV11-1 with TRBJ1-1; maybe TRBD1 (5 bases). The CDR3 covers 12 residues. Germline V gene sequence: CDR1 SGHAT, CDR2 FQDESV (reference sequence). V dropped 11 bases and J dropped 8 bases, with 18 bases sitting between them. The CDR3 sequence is CAWAGVLREAFF. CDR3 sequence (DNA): TGTGCCTGGGCGGGGGTACTTAGGGAAGCTTTCTTT.

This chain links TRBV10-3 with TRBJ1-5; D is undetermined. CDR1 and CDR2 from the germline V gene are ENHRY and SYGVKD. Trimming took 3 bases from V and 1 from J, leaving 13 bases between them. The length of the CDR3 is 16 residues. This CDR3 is CAISEVGGGSNQPQHF. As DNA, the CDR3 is TGTGCCATCAGTGAAGTTGGAGGTGGAAGCAATCAGCCCCAGCATTTT.

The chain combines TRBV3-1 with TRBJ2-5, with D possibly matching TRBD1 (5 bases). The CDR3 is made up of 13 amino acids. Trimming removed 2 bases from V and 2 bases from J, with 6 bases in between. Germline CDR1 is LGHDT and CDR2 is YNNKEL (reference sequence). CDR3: CASSQQGQETQYF. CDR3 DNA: TGTGCCAGCAGCCAACAGGGACAAGAGACCCAGTACTTC.

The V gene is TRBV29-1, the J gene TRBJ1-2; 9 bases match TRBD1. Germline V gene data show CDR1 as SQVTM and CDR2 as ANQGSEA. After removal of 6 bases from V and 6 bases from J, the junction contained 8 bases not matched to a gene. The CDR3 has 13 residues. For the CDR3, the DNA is TGCAGCGTCGATGTGACAGGGGGTGATGGCTACACCTTC. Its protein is CSVDVTGGDGYTF.

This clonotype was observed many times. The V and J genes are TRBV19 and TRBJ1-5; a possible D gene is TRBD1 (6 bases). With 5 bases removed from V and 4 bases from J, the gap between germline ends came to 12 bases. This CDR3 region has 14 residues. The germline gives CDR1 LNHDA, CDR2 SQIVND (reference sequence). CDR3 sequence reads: CASSSQDSNQPQHF. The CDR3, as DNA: TGTGCCAGTAGTTCCCAGGACAGTAATCAGCCCCAGCATTTT.

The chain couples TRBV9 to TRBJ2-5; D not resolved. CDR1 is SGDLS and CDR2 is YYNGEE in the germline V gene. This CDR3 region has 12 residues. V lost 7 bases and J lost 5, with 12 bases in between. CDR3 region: CASGSVWETQYF. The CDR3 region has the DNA TGTGCCAGCGGCTCGGTGTGGGAGACCCAGTACTTC.

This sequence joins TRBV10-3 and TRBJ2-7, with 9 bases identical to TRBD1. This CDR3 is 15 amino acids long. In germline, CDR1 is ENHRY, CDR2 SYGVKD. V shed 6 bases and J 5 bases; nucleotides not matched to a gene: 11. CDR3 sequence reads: CAISPFEGQGNEQYF. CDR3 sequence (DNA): TGTGCCATCAGCCCTTTCGAGGGACAGGGAAACGAGCAGTACTTC.

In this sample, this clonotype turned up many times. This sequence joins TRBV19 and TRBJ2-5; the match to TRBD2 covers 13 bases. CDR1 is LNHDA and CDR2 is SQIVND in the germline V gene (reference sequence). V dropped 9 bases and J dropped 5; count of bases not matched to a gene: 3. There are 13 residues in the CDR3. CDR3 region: CASRLAGGETQYF. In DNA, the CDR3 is TGTGCCAGCCGACTAGCGGGAGGCGAGACCCAGTACTTC.